This T cell receptor beta chain was sequenced in a study of a mutant IDH1 vaccine in newly diagnosed glioma. The time point was: week 35, safety follow-up. Every single dose of the vaccine, 300 ug of mutant IDH1 20-mer peptide, came with topical imiquimod. The protocol was immunoSEQ multiplex PCR, while the TCRdb copy is restricted to in-frame clones and leaves out a portion. Counted here are tens of thousands of clones, roughly 77% occurring once; the ten biggest clones make up 3.2%. As to this clone: What it recognizes is unknown.

The CDR3 loop spans 13 amino acids. V gave up 6 bases and J gave up 4 bases, with 12 bases separating them. Looked up from germline, CDR1 is LNHDA and CDR2 is SQIVND (reference sequence). This receptor was obtained from a man aged 35-49 years with glioma. Some clones in this sample may be carry-over from other donors' samples. The chain joins TRBV19 to TRBJ1-1; D is possibly TRBD1 (6 bases). The sequenced sample was PBMCs, obtained from a glioma patient whose treatment included an IDH1 peptide vaccine. The CDR3 sequence: CASRGTGTTEAFF. The CDR3 DNA sequence: TGTGCCAGTAGGGGTACAGGGACCACTGAAGCTTTCTTT.